This TCR beta chain stems from a study of T-cell memory formation after mild COVID-19. Constant-segment primers and 5'RACE yielded cDNA libraries for TCR alpha and TCR beta, each carrying sample barcodes and UMIs. TCRdb passed the 5' RACE reads through MiXCR, listing each CDR3 protein once. Of 290,000 or so distinct CDR3 sequences in the sample, roughly 19% were seen once. V was pared by 5 bases and J by 0 bases, with 6 bases of the junction left unmatched. Germline CDR1 is LGHNA and CDR2 is YNFKEQ. This CDR3 has 17 residues. Study results and caveats: The finding that pre-infection memory included some responding clones suggested that cross-reactive memory joined.

Notes on this clonotype: Antigen: not known.

The sample taken for sequencing was PBMCs or a T cell subset sorted from them (not recorded which). V usage is TRBV4-2 and J usage is TRBJ2-3; 12 bases align to TRBD2. The sequence derives from a man between 18 and 35 years old who had mild COVID-19 (a few samples of this study predate the infection). Cell type and time point are not known. CDR3 in amino acids: CASSSRLAGASTDTQYF. In DNA, the CDR3 is TGTGCCAGCAGCTCAAGACTAGCGGGGGCTAGCACAGATACGCAGTATTTT.